A selection of T cell receptor beta chains follows, all from one sample in a study of blood T cell repertoires in COVID-19. The protocol was immunoSEQ multiplex PCR, while the TCRdb copy is restricted to in-frame clones and leaves out a portion. The sample carries about 140,000 clones, 75% to 90% recorded once. The specimen was peripheral blood. These receptors originate from a man aged 70 or older who had recovered from COVID-19. Each CDR3 is given with its conserved first and last residue. The order of the fields is V gene, clone size, J gene, D gene, CDR3 protein, CDR3 DNA. D genes are given only for firm matches. Size is stated for part of the rows, as once, few or many counts, or as a class when the clone is expanded.

TRBV10-2	-	TRBJ2-7	TRBD2	CASRPHGEPTSGRGQYF	TGCGCCAGCAGGCCACATGGAGAACCGACTAGCGGGAGGGGGCAGTACTTC
TRBV18	-	TRBJ2-7	-	CASSPAGRGAYEQYF	TGTGCCAGCTCACCGGCAGGTAGGGGTGCCTACGAGCAGTACTTC
TRBV4-3	once	TRBJ2-7	-	CASSHQTATSYEQYF	TGCGCCAGCAGCCATCAGACAGCAACCTCCTACGAGCAGTACTTC
TRBV6-5	-	TRBJ2-3	-	CATRRRWESTDTQYF	TGTGCCACAAGACGACGGTGGGAGAGCACAGATACGCAGTATTTT
TRBV19	once	TRBJ1-2	TRBD1	CASWTGVGYYGYTF	TGTGCCAGTTGGACAGGGGTCGGTTACTATGGCTACACCTTC
TRBV27	once	TRBJ2-5	-	CASSSTFPAGETQYF	TGTGCCAGCAGTTCAACTTTCCCGGCAGGTGAGACCCAGTACTTC
TRBV27	-	TRBJ1-6	TRBD1	CASSPGQGMGPNSPLHF	TGTGCCAGCAGTCCGGGACAGGGAATGGGGCCAAATTCACCCCTCCACTTT
TRBV7-2	-	TRBJ2-1	TRBD2	CASSLGASGTNEQFF	TGTGCCAGCAGCTTAGGGGCTAGCGGGACCAATGAGCAGTTCTTC
TRBV5-1	-	TRBJ2-7	-	CASRQGYEQYF	TGCGCCAGCAGGCAGGGCTACGAGCAGTACTTC
TRBV18	-	TRBJ1-5	TRBD1	CASSPGDRGAAQPQHF	TGTGCCAGCTCACCAGGGGACAGGGGGGCCGCTCAGCCCCAGCATTTT
TRBV7-9	-	TRBJ1-2	-	CASSLAWRGNYGYTF	TGTGCCAGCAGCTTAGCGTGGCGGGGTAACTATGGCTACACCTTC
TRBV5-1	-	TRBJ2-7	-	CASSPLPEADEQYF	TGCGCCAGCAGCCCGTTACCGGAGGCGGACGAGCAGTACTTC
TRBV12-3/TRBV12-4	-	TRBJ2-2	TRBD1	CAARDSNTGELFF	TGTGCCGCCCGGGACAGTAACACCGGGGAGCTGTTTTTT
TRBV25-1	-	TRBJ2-5	TRBD2	CASSDSGAPEETQYF	TGTGCCAGCAGTGATAGCGGGGCGCCAGAAGAGACCCAGTACTTC
TRBV19	once	TRBJ2-1	TRBD2	CASSAPGTSGRGNEQFF	TGTGCCAGTAGTGCCCCCGGGACTAGCGGGCGGGGGAATGAGCAGTTCTTC
TRBV2	-	TRBJ1-1	-	CASSTQRAEAFF	TGTGCCAGCAGTACGCAACGCGCCGAAGCTTTCTTT
TRBV2	-	TRBJ1-4	-	CASSVSVSNEKLFF	TGTGCCAGCAGTGTCTCTGTATCTAATGAAAAACTGTTTTTT
TRBV5-6	-	TRBJ2-7	-	CASSLAGVPHEQYF	TGTGCCAGCAGCTTGGCAGGGGTACCCCACGAGCAGTACTTC
TRBV6-2/TRBV6-3	-	TRBJ2-5	TRBD2	CASSAISGTETQYF	TGTGCCAGCAGTGCCATCAGCGGGACTGAGACCCAGTACTTC
TRBV11-2	-	TRBJ2-5	-	CASSLNPRGNEETQYF	TGTGCCAGCAGCTTAAATCCAAGAGGGAACGAAGAGACCCAGTACTTC
TRBV30	few	TRBJ1-2	-	CAWSDLRRLIYGYTF	TGTGCCTGGAGCGATCTCAGGAGGCTAATCTATGGCTACACCTTC
TRBV12-3/TRBV12-4	-	TRBJ1-5	-	CASSYNNNQPQHF	TGTGCCAGCAGTTATAATAATAATCAGCCCCAGCATTTT
TRBV6-5	once	TRBJ2-2	-	CASSWTANTGELFF	TGTGCCAGCAGTTGGACAGCTAACACCGGGGAGCTGTTTTTT
TRBV27	-	TRBJ2-2	-	CAAGLRAGELFF	TGTGCCGCTGGATTACGGGCCGGGGAGCTGTTTTTT
TRBV18	-	TRBJ2-1	-	CASSPSTRKSRYNEQFF	TGTGCCAGCTCACCCTCGACTAGAAAGAGCCGCTACAATGAGCAGTTCTTC
TRBV29-1	few	TRBJ2-3	TRBD2	CSVEYLAGAPGTQYF	TGCAGCGTTGAATATCTAGCGGGAGCCCCAGGGACGCAGTATTTT
TRBV6-4	-	TRBJ2-3	TRBD2	CASSERGGRDTQYF	TGTGCCAGCAGTGAACGGGGCGGGAGGGATACGCAGTATTTT
TRBV9	-	TRBJ2-5	-	CASSDGGEVGETQYF	TGTGCCAGCAGCGATGGAGGGGAGGTAGGAGAGACCCAGTACTTC
TRBV4-1	-	TRBJ2-3	-	CASSRLLVRQSDTQYF	TGCGCCAGCAGCCGACTTCTGGTGCGGCAGTCAGATACGCAGTATTTT
TRBV6-5	-	TRBJ1-2	-	CASRPGQPYGYTF	TGTGCCAGCAGACCTGGACAGCCCTATGGCTACACCTTC
TRBV6-5	once	TRBJ2-1	TRBD1	CASSYGSGGEDEQFF	TGTGCCAGCAGTTATGGGTCAGGGGGCGAAGATGAGCAGTTCTTC
TRBV19	-	TRBJ1-2	-	CASSERQVDGYTF	TGTGCCAGTAGTGAAAGACAGGTGGATGGCTACACCTTC
TRBV5-4	-	TRBJ2-7	-	CASSLQGYEQYF	TGTGCCAGCAGCTTGCAGGGATACGAGCAGTACTTC
TRBV19	-	TRBJ2-1	TRBD1	CASSISDRAYNEQFF	TGTGCCAGTAGTATTTCCGACAGGGCCTACAATGAGCAGTTCTTC
TRBV11-2	-	TRBJ2-2	-	CASSFESGVGWTGELFF	TGTGCCAGCAGCTTCGAATCAGGGGTTGGTTGGACCGGGGAGCTGTTTTTT
TRBV5-5	-	TRBJ2-7	TRBD1	CASSSDRGSYEQYF	TGTGCCAGCAGCTCAGACAGGGGGTCCTACGAGCAGTACTTC
TRBV4-3	-	TRBJ2-2	TRBD2	CASSQGSGGRASGELFF	TGCGCCAGCAGCCAAGGGTCCGGCGGGAGGGCCAGCGGGGAGCTGTTTTTT
TRBV2	-	TRBJ1-2	TRBD1	CASSPPGQGTSNYGYTF	TGTGCCAGCAGCCCTCCGGGACAGGGGACTTCTAACTATGGCTACACCTTC
TRBV27	-	TRBJ2-7	TRBD2	CASSLTSGESSYEQYF	TGTGCCAGCAGTCTGACTAGCGGTGAGAGCTCCTACGAGCAGTACTTC
TRBV5-1	-	TRBJ2-3	-	CASSLARGGDTDTQYF	TGCGCCAGCAGCTTGGCCCGGGGCGGGGATACAGATACGCAGTATTTT
TRBV5-1	-	TRBJ2-7	TRBD2	CASSSTSVEQYF	TGCGCCAGCAGCTCGACTAGCGTCGAGCAGTACTTC
TRBV19	-	TRBJ1-5	-	CASTSGNSNQPQHF	TGTGCCAGTACCTCAGGGAATAGCAATCAGCCCCAGCATTTT
TRBV5-1	-	TRBJ2-3	-	CASSPPAGRGGDTQYF	TGCGCCAGCAGCCCGCCGGCCGGCAGGGGTGGGGATACGCAGTATTTT
TRBV4-1	-	TRBJ2-7	-	CASSQELLPSYEQYF	TGCGCCAGCAGCCAAGAACTGCTGCCTTCCTACGAGCAGTACTTC
TRBV6-5	-	TRBJ1-2	TRBD1	CASSTGQGASWGYTF	TGTGCCAGCAGTACGGGACAGGGAGCCTCTTGGGGCTACACCTTC
TRBV28	-	TRBJ2-5	-	CASSYDRVQETQYF	TGTGCCAGCAGCTATGACAGAGTCCAAGAGACCCAGTACTTC
TRBV4-2	-	TRBJ2-1	TRBD2	CASSQDTSGSYNEQFF	TGTGCCAGCAGCCAAGATACTAGCGGCTCCTACAATGAGCAGTTCTTC
TRBV5-1	-	TRBJ2-1	-	CASSLDRAYNEQFF	TGCGCCAGCAGCTTGGACAGGGCCTACAATGAGCAGTTCTTC
TRBV7-9	-	TRBJ1-1	-	CASSPRQVLKRGEAFF	TGTGCCAGCAGCCCTAGACAGGTTTTAAAAAGGGGTGAAGCTTTCTTT
TRBV13	once	TRBJ2-3	TRBD2	CASSLGAGVSGDTQYF	TGTGCCAGCAGCTTAGGGGCGGGGGTTAGCGGAGATACGCAGTATTTT
TRBV2	-	TRBJ2-1	TRBD2	CASGKGLAGGEDEQFF	TGTGCCAGCGGTAAGGGACTAGCGGGAGGGGAGGATGAGCAGTTCTTC
TRBV28	-	TRBJ1-3	-	CASSSFGGVGNTIYF	TGTGCCAGCAGTTCATTTGGAGGGGTTGGAAACACCATATATTTT
TRBV14	-	TRBJ2-3	-	CASSQGYQGTDTQYF	TGTGCCAGCAGCCAAGGGTACCAGGGGACAGATACGCAGTATTTT